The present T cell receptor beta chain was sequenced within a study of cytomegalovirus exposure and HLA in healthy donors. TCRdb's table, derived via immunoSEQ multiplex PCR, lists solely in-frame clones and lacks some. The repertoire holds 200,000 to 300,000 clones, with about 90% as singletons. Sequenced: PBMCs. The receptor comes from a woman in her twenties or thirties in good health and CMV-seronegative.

CDR3 residues: CASSWGALYEQYF. Here the CDR3 DNA reads TGTGCCAGCAGTTGGGGGGCGTTGTACGAGCAGTACTTC. The gene calls are TRBV6-5 and TRBJ2-7, with D possibly being TRBD1 or TRBD2 (6 bases each). The CDR3 loop spans 13 amino acids. Germline CDR1 is MNHEY and CDR2 is SVGAGI. Deletions cut 4 bases from V and 4 bases from J, with 11 bases between.